The clone carrying this TCR beta chain was detected a few times. The antigen is unknown. Germline V gene data show CDR1 as SGHRS and CDR2 as YFSETQ. The CDR3 is 15 amino acids. V was shortened by 0 bases and J by 3 bases, with 12 bases between the two germline ends. The data stem from a study of blood T cells in healthy people across ages. Study outcomes and limitations: Correlation between TCR beta diversity and naive T cell percentage was strong.

The use of a sample-barcoded 5' primer and a J-beta primer mix characterized a second PCR of about 7 to 12 cycles. TCRdb recomputed calls from the 5' RACE reads with MiXCR, one row per CDR3 protein. The sample lists some 760,000 distinct CDR3 sequences, about 25% seen once, with approximately 4% in the top ten. This same sample was also taken into another study, of T cells of mothers and their children. From that study: Nine systemically healthy Caucasian donors: three mothers, six children. T cell clones that were persistent and microchimeric went undetected.

The specimen sequenced was blood. This receptor was taken from a boy between 10 and 17 years old in good health. The chain uses TRBV5-1 and TRBJ2-5; perhaps TRBD1 as D (5 bases). The DNA for the CDR3 is TGCGCCAGCAGCTTGGTAGGGGCAGTTAAAGAGACCCAGTACTTC. It specifies CASSLVGAVKETQYF.